A single sample is the source of the 3 T cell receptor beta chains below, sequenced in a study of T cell repertoires in cytomegalovirus infection. TCRdb processed the reads anew with MiXCR; each CDR3 protein has one entry. The sample holds roughly 180,000 distinct CDR3 sequences, 25% to 30% seen once. The sequenced material came from PBMCs. Receptor source: a human donor in good health (CMV status not recorded). Some clones in this sample may be carry-over from other donors' samples.

This clonotype has a count of ten or more. This chain joins TRBV7-8 and TRBJ1-3; D uncertain. The CDR3 has 15 amino acids. V lost 3 bases and J lost 0, with 9 bases in between. Germline V gene sequence: CDR1 SGHVS, CDR2 FQNEAQ. In DNA, the CDR3 is TGTGCCAGCAGCTTCTCTGACGGCTCTGGAAACACCATATATTTT. Its translation: CASSFSDGSGNTIYF.

This rearrangement joins TRBV2 to TRBJ1-1; possible D gene TRBD1, 5 bases. Germline loops: CDR1 SNHLY, CDR2 FYNNEI. V lost 7 bases, J lost 4 bases, and 16 bases lay in between. This CDR3 contains 14 residues. For the CDR3, the DNA is TGTGCCAGCATACCATTCCTGACAGCCACTGAAGCTTTCTTT. Encoded protein: CASIPFLTATEAFF.

The CDR3 coding sequence is TGTGCCAGCAGCTTGTCGACTAGCGGGACTTACAATGAGCAGTTCTTC. Its protein product is CASSLSTSGTYNEQFF. This chain uses TRBV5-4 with TRBJ2-1, with 11 nucleotides matching TRBD2. The trim removed 1 base at V and 4 bases at J, leaving 4 bases unmatched. Germline V CDR1 and CDR2: SGHNT, YYREEE (reference sequence). The CDR3 length is 16 residues.